Listed below are T cell receptor beta chains from one sample, sequenced in a study of T cell clonotyping in hematopoietic cell transplantation. Here immunoSEQ multiplex PCR was the method, and the copy in TCRdb shows in-frame clones only, minus some. The sample includes 46,000 or so clones, about nine tenths of them seen just once. This specimen consisted of peripheral blood mononuclear cells, obtained before stem cell transplant. These receptors originate from a man in his 60s with biphenotypic leukemia. Some clones in this sample may be carry-over from other donors' samples. CDR3s leave out the opening cysteine and the closing phenylalanine or tryptophan. Each record gives: V gene, clone size, CDR3 length, CDR3 protein. Clone size is shown for a subset of rows, as once, few, many or a class of expanded clone.

>TRBV7-9|-|15
ASSSETGGAGNQPQH
>TRBV4-1|-|13
ASSQGTLAGDEQF
>TRBV25-1|-|11
ASRRGAGYGYT
>TRBV25-1|few|12
ASSEQRGGDTQY
>TRBV30|few|10
AWSARIDEQY
>TRBV6-5|-|12
ASSQSSGANVLT
>TRBV9|once|13
ASSVSAGGLDTQY
>TRBV7-8|few|13
ASSLASRGHGIQY
>TRBV28|-|12
ASSLRGTADTQY
>TRBV30|few|15
AWSAQVYRGGNQPQH
>TRBV7-8|-|13
ASSLVSGSGYGYT
>TRBV5-6|-|13
ASSFPSGSTDTQY
>TRBV2|-|11
ASSEARVGQLF
>TRBV5-6|few|11
ASSLPGTVGYT
>TRBV6-5|-|12
ATRGTYSADTQY
>TRBV19|-|12
ASSLGDNNQPQH
>TRBV6-1|-|12
AIRADTPGTEAF
>TRBV6-5|-|13
ASSTLTSGSSEQY
>TRBV6-4|-|11
ASSVSNTGELF
>TRBV5-6|-|13
ASSLPAGGMETQY
>TRBV5-1|-|13
ASSLEQGAGQPQH
>TRBV4-1|-|14
ASSQHISNSGNTIY
>TRBV5-4|-|14
ASSFAGSRYTGELF
>TRBV2|-|11
ASSVLNTGELF
>TRBV28|-|10
ASRPSNYGYT
>TRBV9|-|10
ASSPGANEQF
>TRBV6-5|-|14
ASSYLGQGLSDTQY
>TRBV6-5|once|13
ASSYLTGGIATQH
>TRBV30|-|11
AWSVQQAYGYT
>TRBV7-3|medium-sized|10
ASRSESGELF
>TRBV28|-|11
ASSSGVGNTIY
>TRBV28|-|13
ASSPGGGQNYEQY
>TRBV30|-|11
AWRYSGANVLT
>TRBV19|few|11
ASRPDTSYGYT
>TRBV30|-|11
AWSRGGNYGYT
>TRBV28|-|13
ASSSPSGFKDTQY
>TRBV30|-|10
AAGGDPYEQY
>TRBV9|-|11
ASSVAFADGYT
>TRBV28|-|13
ASRQTREPNTEAF
>TRBV19|-|14
ASSIEPGTSVQPQH
>TRBV2|-|12
ASSPSPDSNEQF
>TRBV28|-|11
ASSTTGGIGYT
>TRBV7-9|-|11
ASSFSGSTEAF
>TRBV7-9|-|11
ASSDRGRNGYT
>TRBV18|-|11
ASSPSGNQPQH
>TRBV7-6|-|13
ASSLSQGGTGELF
>TRBV11-1|-|14
ASSLGLAGRTDTQY
>TRBV27|-|13
ASSFRTSGFYEQY
>TRBV5-1|few|12
ASSFWENTGELF
>TRBV9|-|15
ASSVSSGIRSDDEQY
>TRBV7-8|few|14
ASSLRQTGGGEKLF